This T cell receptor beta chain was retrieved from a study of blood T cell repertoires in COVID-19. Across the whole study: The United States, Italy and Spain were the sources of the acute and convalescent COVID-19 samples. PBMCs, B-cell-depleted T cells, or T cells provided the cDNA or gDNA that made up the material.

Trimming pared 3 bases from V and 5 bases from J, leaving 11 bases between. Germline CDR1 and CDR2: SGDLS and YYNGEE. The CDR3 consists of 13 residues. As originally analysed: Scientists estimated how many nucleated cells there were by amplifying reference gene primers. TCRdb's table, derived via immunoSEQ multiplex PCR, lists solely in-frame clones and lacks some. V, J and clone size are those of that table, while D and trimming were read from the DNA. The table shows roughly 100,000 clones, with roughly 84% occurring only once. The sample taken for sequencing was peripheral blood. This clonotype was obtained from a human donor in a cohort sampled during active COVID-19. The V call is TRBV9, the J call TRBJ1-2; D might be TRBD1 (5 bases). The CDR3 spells CASSDWTRYGYTF. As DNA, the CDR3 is TGTGCCAGCAGCGACTGGACACGGTATGGCTACACCTTC. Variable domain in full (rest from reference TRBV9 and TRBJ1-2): DSGVTQTPKHLITATGQRVTLRCSPRSGDLSVYWYQQSLDQGLQFLIQYYNGEERAKGNILERFSAQQFPDLHSELNLSSLELGDSALYFCASSDWTRYGYTFGSGTRLTVV.